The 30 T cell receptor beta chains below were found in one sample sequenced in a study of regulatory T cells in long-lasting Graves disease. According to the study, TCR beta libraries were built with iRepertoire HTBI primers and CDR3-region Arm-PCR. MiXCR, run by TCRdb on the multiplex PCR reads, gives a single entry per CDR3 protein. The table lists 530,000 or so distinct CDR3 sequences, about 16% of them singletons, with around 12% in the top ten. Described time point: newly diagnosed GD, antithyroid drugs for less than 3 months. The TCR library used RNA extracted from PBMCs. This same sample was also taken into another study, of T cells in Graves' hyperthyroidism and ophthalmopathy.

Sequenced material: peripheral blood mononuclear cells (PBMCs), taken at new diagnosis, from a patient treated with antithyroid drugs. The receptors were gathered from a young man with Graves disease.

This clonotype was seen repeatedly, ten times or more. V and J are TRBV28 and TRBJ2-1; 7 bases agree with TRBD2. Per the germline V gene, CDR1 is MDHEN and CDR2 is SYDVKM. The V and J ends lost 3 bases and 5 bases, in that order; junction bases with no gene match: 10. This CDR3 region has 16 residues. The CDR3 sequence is CASSLRSGNLNNEQFF. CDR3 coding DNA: TGTGCCAGCAGTTTGAGAAGCGGGAATCTGAACAATGAGCAGTTCTTC.

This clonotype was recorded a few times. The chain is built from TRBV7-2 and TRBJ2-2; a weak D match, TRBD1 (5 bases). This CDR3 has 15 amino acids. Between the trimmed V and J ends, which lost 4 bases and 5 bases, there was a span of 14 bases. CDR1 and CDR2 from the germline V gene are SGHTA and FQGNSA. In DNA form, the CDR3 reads TGTGCCAGCAGCTCAAGCCGGTACAGGACCGGGGAGCTGTTTTTT. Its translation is CASSSSRYRTGELFF.

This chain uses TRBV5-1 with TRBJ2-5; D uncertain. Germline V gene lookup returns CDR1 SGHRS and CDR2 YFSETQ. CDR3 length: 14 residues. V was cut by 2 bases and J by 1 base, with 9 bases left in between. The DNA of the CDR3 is TGCGCCAGCAGCTTACATTGGTTCCAAGAGACCCAGTACTTC. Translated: CASSLHWFQETQYF.

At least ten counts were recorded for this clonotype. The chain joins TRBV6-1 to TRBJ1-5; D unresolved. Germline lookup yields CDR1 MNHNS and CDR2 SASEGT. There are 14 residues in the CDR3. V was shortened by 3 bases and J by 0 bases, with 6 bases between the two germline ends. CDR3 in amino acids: CASSDSHSNQPQHF. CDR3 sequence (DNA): TGTGCCAGCAGTGACAGTCATAGCAATCAGCCCCAGCATTTT.

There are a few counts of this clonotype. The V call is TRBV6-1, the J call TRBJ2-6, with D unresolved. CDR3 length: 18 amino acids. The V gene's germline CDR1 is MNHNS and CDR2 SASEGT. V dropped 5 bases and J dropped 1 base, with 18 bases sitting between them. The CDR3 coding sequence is TGTGCCAGCAGTCAATCCGGCCTAGTTATGTCTGGGGCCAACGTCCTGACTTTC. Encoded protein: CASSQSGLVMSGANVLTF.

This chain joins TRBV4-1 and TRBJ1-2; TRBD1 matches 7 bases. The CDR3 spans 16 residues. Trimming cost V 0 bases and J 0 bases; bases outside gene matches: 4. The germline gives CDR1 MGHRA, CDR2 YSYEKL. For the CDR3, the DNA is TGCGCCAGCAGCCAAGATTTGACAGGGCCTAACTATGGCTACACCTTC. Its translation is CASSQDLTGPNYGYTF.

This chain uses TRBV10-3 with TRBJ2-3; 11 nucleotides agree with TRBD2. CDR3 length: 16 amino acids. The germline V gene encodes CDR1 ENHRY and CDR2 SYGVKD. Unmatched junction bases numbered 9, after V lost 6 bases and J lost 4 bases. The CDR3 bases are TGTGCCATCAGCGATGGACTAGCGGGTTTGGCAGATACGCAGTATTTT. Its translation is CAISDGLAGLADTQYF.

The CDR3 loop reads CASSGTGSANTEAFF. CDR3 DNA: TGTGCCAGTTCCGGGACAGGGTCCGCAAACACTGAAGCTTTCTTT. This sequence joins TRBV6-1 and TRBJ1-1, with TRBD1 matching over 9 bases. Per germline, CDR1 MNHNS and CDR2 SASEGT. CDR3 length: 15 residues. Trimming removed 9 bases from V and 2 bases from J; junction bases left unmatched: 10.

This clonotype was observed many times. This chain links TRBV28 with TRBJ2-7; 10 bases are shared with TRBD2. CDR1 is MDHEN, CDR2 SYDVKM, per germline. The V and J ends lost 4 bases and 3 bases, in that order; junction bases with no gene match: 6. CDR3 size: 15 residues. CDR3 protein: CASSSTSGVRYEQYF. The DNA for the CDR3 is TGTGCCAGCAGTTCCACTAGCGGGGTCCGCTACGAGCAGTACTTC.

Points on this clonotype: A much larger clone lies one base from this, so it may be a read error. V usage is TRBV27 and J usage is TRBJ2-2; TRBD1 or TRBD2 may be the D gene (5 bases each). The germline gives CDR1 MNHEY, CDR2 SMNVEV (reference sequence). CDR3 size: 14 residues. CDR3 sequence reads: CASSLSTNTGALFF. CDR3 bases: TGTGCCAGCAGTTTATCGACGAACACCGGGGCGCTGTTTTTT.

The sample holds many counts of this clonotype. The DNA of the CDR3 is TGTGCCAGCTCACCGACTAAACTGAACACTGAAGCTTTCTTT. Residues: CASSPTKLNTEAFF. This chain links TRBV18 with TRBJ1-1; D is ambiguous. CDR3 length: 14 residues. V shed 3 bases and J shed 0 bases, with 8 bases lying between them. Germline V gene data show CDR1 as KGHSH and CDR2 as LQKENI.

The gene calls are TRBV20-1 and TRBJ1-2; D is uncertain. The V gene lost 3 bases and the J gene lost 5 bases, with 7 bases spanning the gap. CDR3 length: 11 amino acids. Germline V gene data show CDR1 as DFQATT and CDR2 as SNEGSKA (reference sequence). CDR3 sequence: CSARNRYGYTF. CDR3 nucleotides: TGCAGTGCTAGGAATCGGTATGGCTACACCTTC.

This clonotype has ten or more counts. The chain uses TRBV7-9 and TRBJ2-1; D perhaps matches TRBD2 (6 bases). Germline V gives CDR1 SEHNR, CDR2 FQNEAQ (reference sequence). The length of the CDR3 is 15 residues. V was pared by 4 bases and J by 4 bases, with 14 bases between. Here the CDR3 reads CASSSRGSQYNEQFF. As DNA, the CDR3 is TGTGCCAGCAGCTCCCGGGGGTCCCAGTACAATGAGCAGTTCTTC. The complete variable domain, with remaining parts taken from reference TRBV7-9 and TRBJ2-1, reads DTGVSQNPRHKITKRGQNVTFRCDPISEHNRLYWYRQTLGQGPEFLTYFQNEAQLEKSRLLSDRFSAERPKGSFSTLEIQRTEQGDSAMYLCASSSRGSQYNEQFFGPGTRLTVL.

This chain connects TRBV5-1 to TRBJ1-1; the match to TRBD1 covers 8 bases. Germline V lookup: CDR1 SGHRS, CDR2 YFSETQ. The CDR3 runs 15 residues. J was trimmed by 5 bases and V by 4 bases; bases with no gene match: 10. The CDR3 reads CASSDRQGWRTEAFF. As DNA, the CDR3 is TGCGCCAGCAGCGACAGACAGGGGTGGAGGACTGAAGCTTTCTTT.

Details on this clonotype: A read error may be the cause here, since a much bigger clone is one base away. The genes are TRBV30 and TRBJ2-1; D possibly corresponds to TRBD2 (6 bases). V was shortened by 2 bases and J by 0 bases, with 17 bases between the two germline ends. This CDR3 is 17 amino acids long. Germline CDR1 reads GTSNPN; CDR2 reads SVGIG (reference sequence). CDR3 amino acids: CAWSQIPAGASYNEQFF. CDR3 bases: TGTGCCTGGAGTCAGATACCAGCGGGTGCCTCCTACAATGAGCAGTTCTTC.

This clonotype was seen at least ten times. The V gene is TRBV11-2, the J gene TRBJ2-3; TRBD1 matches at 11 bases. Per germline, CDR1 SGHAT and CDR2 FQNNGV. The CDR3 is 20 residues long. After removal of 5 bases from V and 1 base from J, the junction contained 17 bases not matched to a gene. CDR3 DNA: TGTGCCAGCAGCAGATCCGGGACAGGGGGGTCAGCTTGGGGCACAGATACGCAGTATTTT. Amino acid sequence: CASSRSGTGGSAWGTDTQYF.

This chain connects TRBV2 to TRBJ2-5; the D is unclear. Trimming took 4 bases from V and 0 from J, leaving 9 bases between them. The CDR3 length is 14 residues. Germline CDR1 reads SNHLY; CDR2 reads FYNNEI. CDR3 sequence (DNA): TGTGCCAGCAGTGGAACTTCGTACCAAGAGACCCAGTACTTC. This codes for CASSGTSYQETQYF.

For the CDR3, the DNA is TGCAGCGTTGACGATAAGGGCTATGGCTACACCTTC. Its protein product is CSVDDKGYGYTF. The V call is TRBV29-1, the J call TRBJ1-2, with unresolved D. The V end lost 3 bases, the J end lost 4 bases, and 9 bases lay between the germline ends. The germline CDR1 and CDR2 sequences are SQVTM and ANQGSEA. The CDR3 has 12 residues.

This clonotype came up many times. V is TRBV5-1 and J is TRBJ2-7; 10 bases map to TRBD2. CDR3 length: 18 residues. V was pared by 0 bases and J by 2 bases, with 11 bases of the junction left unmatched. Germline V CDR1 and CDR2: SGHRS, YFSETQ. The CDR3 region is CASSLAPSGSPRTYEQYF. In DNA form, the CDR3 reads TGCGCCAGCAGCTTGGCGCCTAGCGGGAGCCCCAGGACCTACGAGCAGTACTTC.

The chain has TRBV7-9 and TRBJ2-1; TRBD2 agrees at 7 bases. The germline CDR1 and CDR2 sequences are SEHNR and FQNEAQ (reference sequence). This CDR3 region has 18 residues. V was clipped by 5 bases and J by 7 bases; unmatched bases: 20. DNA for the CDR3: TGTGCCAGCAGCAGAAGAGGCCCCGGGACTATGGCGGGGAATGAGCAGTTCTTC. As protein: CASSRRGPGTMAGNEQFF. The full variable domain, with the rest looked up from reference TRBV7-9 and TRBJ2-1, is DTGVSQNPRHKITKRGQNVTFRCDPISEHNRLYWYRQTLGQGPEFLTYFQNEAQLEKSRLLSDRFSAERPKGSFSTLEIQRTEQGDSAMYLCASSRRGPGTMAGNEQFFGPGTRLTVL.

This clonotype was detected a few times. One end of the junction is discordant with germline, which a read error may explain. The CDR3 region has the DNA TGTGCCACCGTGACAGGGGGCAATCAGCCCCGGCATTTT. Its translation: CATVTGGNQPRHF. V is TRBV28 and J is TRBJ1-5, with 10 positions matching TRBD1. Per germline, CDR1 MDHEN and CDR2 SYDVKM. The CDR3 sequence is 13 residues long.

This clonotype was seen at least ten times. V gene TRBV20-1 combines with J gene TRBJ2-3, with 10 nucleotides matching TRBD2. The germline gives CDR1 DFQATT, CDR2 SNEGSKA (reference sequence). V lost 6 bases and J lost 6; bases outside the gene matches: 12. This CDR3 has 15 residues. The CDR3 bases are TGCAGTGCCACGGCCCTAGCGGGAGAGGGGGATACGCAGTATTTT. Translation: CSATALAGEGDTQYF.

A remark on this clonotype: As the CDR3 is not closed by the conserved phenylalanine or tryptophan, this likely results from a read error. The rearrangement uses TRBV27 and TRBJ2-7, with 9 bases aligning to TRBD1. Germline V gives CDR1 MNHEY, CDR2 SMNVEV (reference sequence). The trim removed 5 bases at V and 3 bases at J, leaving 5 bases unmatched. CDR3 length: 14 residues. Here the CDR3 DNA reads TGTGCCAGCAGTCTACGGACAGGGGTCTACGAGCAGTACCTC. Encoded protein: CASSLRTGVYEQYL.

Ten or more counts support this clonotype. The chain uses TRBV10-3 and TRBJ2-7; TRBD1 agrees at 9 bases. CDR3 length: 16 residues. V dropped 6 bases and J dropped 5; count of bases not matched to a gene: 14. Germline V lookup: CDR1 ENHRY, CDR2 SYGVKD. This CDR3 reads CAISRRDRDASNEQYF. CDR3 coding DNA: TGTGCCATCAGCCGCCGGGACAGGGATGCTTCCAACGAGCAGTACTTC.

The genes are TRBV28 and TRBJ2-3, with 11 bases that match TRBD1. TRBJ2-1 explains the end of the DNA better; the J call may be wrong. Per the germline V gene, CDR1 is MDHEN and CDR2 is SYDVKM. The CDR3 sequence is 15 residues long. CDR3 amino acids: CASSLSDRGLREQFF. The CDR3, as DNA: TGTGCCAGCAGTTTGTCGGACAGGGGGCTTCGCGAGCAGTTCTTC.

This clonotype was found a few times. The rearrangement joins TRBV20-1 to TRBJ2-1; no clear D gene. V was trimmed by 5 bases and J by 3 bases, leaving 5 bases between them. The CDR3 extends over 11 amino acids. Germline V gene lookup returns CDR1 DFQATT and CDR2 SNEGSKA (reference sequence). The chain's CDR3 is CSALIYNEQFF. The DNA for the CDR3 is TGCAGTGCTCTGATCTACAATGAGCAGTTCTTC.

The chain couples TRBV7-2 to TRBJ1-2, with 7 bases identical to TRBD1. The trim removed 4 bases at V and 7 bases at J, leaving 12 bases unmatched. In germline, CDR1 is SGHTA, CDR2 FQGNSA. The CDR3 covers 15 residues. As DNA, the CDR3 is TGTGCCAGCAGCTCAAGACAGGGCGGCTGGGGTGGCTACACCTTC. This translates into CASSSRQGGWGGYTF.

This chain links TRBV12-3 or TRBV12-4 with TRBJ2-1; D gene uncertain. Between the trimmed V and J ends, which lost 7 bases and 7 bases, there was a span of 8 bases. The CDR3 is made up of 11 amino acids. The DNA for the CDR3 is TGTGCCAGCATTTGGGGAAATGAGCAGTTCTTC. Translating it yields CASIWGNEQFF.

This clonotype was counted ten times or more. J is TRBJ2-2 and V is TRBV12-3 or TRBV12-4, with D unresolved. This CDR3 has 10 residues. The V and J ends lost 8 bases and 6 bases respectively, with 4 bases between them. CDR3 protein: CASWSGELFF. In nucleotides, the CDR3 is TGTGCCAGCTGGTCCGGGGAGCTGTTTTTT.

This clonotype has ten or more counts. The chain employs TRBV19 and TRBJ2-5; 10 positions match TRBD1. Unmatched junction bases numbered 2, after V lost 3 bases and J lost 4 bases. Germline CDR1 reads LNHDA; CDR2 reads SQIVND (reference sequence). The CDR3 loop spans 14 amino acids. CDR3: CASSMTGGRETQYF. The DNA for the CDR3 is TGTGCCAGTAGTATGACAGGGGGCAGAGAGACCCAGTACTTC.